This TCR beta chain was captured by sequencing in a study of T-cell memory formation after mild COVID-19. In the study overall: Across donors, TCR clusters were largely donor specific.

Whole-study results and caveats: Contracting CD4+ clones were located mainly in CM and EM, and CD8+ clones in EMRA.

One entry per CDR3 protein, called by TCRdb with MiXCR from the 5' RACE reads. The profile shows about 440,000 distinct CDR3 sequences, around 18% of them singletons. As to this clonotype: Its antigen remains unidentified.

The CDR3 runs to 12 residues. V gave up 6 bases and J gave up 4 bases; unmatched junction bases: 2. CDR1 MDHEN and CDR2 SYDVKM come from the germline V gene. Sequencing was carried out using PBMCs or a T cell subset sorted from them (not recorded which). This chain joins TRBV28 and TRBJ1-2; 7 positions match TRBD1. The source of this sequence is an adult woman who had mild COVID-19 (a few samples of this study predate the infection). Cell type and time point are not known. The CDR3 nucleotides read TGTGCCAGCAGACGGGACAGCTATGGCTACACCTTC. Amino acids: CASRRDSYGYTF.